The next 23 T cell receptor beta chains were all read from a single sample in a study of beta chain features in type 1 diabetes. Reverse transcription of all isolated RNA meant that expressed TCRB transcripts were sequenced. The assay was immunoSEQ multiplex PCR, and TCRdb's table has in-frame clones only and misses some. The sample includes more than 150,000 clones, 8.5% to 14% of them seen just once. The sample consisted of central memory CD4+ T cells from blood. These receptors were obtained from a man younger than 30 in good health.

The rearrangement joins TRBV27 to TRBJ1-2; D unclear. CDR1 and CDR2 (germline): MNHEY, SMNVEV (reference sequence). This CDR3 has 15 residues. Deletions cut 6 bases from V and 5 bases from J, with 19 bases between. CDR3 residues: CASSSTLGRVYGYTF. The CDR3 DNA follows: TGTGCCAGCAGCAGCACCTTGGGTCGGGTATATGGCTACACCTTC.

This clone was detected only a few times. The chain links TRBV29-1 to TRBJ1-3; D remains ambiguous. V gave up 7 bases and J gave up 3 bases, with 4 bases separating them. Germline CDR1 SQVTM, CDR2 ANQGSEA. This CDR3 region has 10 residues. The CDR3 bases are TGCAGCGGTCTTGGAAACACCATATATTTT. It specifies CSGLGNTIYF. The full variable domain, in which reference TRBV29-1 and TRBJ1-3 provide the parts outside the CDR3, is SAVISQKPSRDICQRGTSLTIQCQVDSQVTMMFWYRQQPGQSLTLIATANQGSEATYESGFVIDKFPISRPNLTFSTLTVSNMSPEDSSIYLCSGLGNTIYFGEGSWLTVV.

The chain recombines TRBV19 with TRBJ2-1; 7 nucleotides match TRBD2. Germline V lookup: CDR1 LNHDA, CDR2 SQIVND (reference sequence). J was trimmed by 5 bases and V by 4 bases; bases with no gene match: 14. This CDR3 is 17 amino acids long. CDR3 DNA: TGTGCCAGTAGTACTCTAGCGGTCTACCGCCCCAACAATGAGCAGTTCTTC. Protein: CASSTLAVYRPNNEQFF.

This clone was counted ten times or more. The chain is built from TRBV14 and TRBJ2-7, with unresolved D. V was pared by 2 bases and J by 1 base, with 9 bases between. The CDR3 runs 14 residues. Germline CDR1 SGHDN, CDR2 FVKESK. Here the CDR3 DNA reads TGTGCCAGCAGCCAAACCATCGGTTCCTACGAGCAGTACTTC. Protein sequence: CASSQTIGSYEQYF. Full variable domain (missing parts from reference TRBV14 and TRBJ2-7): EAGVTQFPSHSVIEKGQTVTLRCDPISGHDNLYWYRRVMGKEIKFLLHFVKESKQDESGMPNNRFLAERTGGTYSTLKVQPAELEDSGVYFCASSQTIGSYEQYFGPGTRLTVT.

The chain links TRBV29-1 to TRBJ2-3; no definite D call. The CDR3 extends over 11 amino acids. The V end was cut by 6 bases, the J end by 2 bases, with 6 bases between. Germline V gene data show CDR1 as SQVTM and CDR2 as ANQGSEA. This chain's CDR3 is CSVRYTDTQYF. CDR3 bases: TGCAGCGTCCGATACACAGATACGCAGTATTTT.

This chain joins TRBV30 and TRBJ2-1, with 13 bases that match TRBD2. Germline CDR1 GTSNPN, CDR2 SVGIG (reference sequence). This CDR3 contains 13 residues. Trimming removed 8 bases from V and 9 bases from J; junction bases left unmatched: 7. CDR3 region: CARGLAGVGEQFF. The CDR3 nucleotides are TGTGCCCGCGGACTAGCGGGGGTTGGTGAGCAGTTCTTC.

This clone was seen only a few times. The chain employs TRBV5-1 and TRBJ2-5; 9 bases line up with TRBD1. The CDR3 length is 15 residues. CDR1 SGHRS and CDR2 YFSETQ come from the germline V gene. The trim removed 4 bases at V and 4 bases at J, leaving 8 bases unmatched. CDR3 amino acids: CASSVGTGRGETQYF. The CDR3 coding sequence is TGCGCCAGCAGCGTCGGGACAGGGAGAGGAGAGACCCAGTACTTC.

This clone has more than one count but fewer than ten. The V call is TRBV7-2, the J call TRBJ1-3; no reliable D call. Trimming cost V 3 bases and J 0 bases, with 6 bases left between them. Looked up from germline, CDR1 is SGHTA and CDR2 is FQGNSA. The CDR3 loop spans 14 amino acids. The CDR3 loop reads CASSLLSSGNTIYF. The CDR3 DNA follows: TGTGCCAGCAGCTTGCTGAGCTCTGGAAACACCATATATTTT.

This clone has just a few counts. V gene TRBV23-1 combines with J gene TRBJ1-5; TRBD1 might be the D (6 bases). TRBV23-1 is an ORF, and what it does is uncertain. V was pared by 3 bases and J by 7 bases, with 16 bases between. The CDR3 is 15 amino acids. The CDR3 DNA reads TGCGCCAGCAGTCACTTTCACAGGGAAAGGCAGCCCCAGCATTTT. Translated, it gives CASSHFHRERQPQHF.

The chain has TRBV28 and TRBJ2-7; D is undetermined. There are 13 residues in the CDR3. Germline assignment: CDR1 MDHEN and CDR2 SYDVKM. Trimming shortened V by 6 bases and J by 2 bases, and 11 bases separated the two germline ends. CDR3 nucleotide sequence: TGTGCCAGCAGCCCCGGGCCTCCCTACGAGCAGTACTTC. Translating it yields CASSPGPPYEQYF.

The chain uses TRBV5-1 and TRBJ1-1; 7 bases fit TRBD1. Trimming at V came to 4 bases and at J to 7 bases, leaving 13 bases not matched to a gene. The CDR3 totals 15 residues. Germline-derived CDR1 and CDR2 are SGHRS and YFSETQ. The CDR3 loop reads CASSVTGQEPIEAFF. CDR3 DNA sequence: TGCGCCAGCAGCGTTACCGGACAGGAGCCTATTGAAGCTTTCTTT.

This clone occurred a few times. V is TRBV29-1 and J is TRBJ1-1, with 10 nucleotides matching TRBD1. The length of the CDR3 is 12 residues. After removal of 5 bases from V and 8 bases from J, the junction contained 5 bases not matched to a gene. Germline CDR1 SQVTM, CDR2 ANQGSEA. CDR3 in amino acids: CSVTRTGGEAFF. CDR3 DNA sequence: TGCAGCGTTACCCGGACAGGGGGAGAAGCTTTCTTT.

The sample holds a few counts of this clone. CDR3 nucleotide sequence: TGCGCCAGCAGCCGGGGACAGGTGAACACTGAAGCTTTCTTT. Translation: CASSRGQVNTEAFF. This chain joins TRBV5-1 and TRBJ1-1; TRBD1 aligns across 8 bases. The germline V gene encodes CDR1 SGHRS and CDR2 YFSETQ. CDR3 length: 14 amino acids. After removal of 4 bases from V and 0 bases from J, the junction contained 2 bases not matched to a gene.

In this sample, this clone turned up a few times. The V gene is TRBV30, the J gene TRBJ2-5, with 11 bases matching TRBD2. Losses at the gene ends were 1 base for V and 5 bases for J; bases not matched to a gene: 6. In germline, CDR1 is GTSNPN, CDR2 SVGIG (reference sequence). CDR3 size: 15 residues. CDR3 protein: CAWSDASGGRETQYF. In nucleotides, the CDR3 is TGTGCCTGGAGTGACGCTAGCGGGGGGAGGGAGACCCAGTACTTC.

The chain recombines TRBV7-2 with TRBJ1-1; 8 nucleotides match TRBD1. This CDR3 comprises 13 residues. V shed 3 bases and J 6 bases; nucleotides not matched to a gene: 3. Germline lookup yields CDR1 SGHTA and CDR2 FQGNSA. The CDR3 sequence: CASSFQGAPEAFF. Here the CDR3 DNA reads TGTGCCAGCAGCTTTCAGGGGGCTCCTGAAGCTTTCTTT.

Ten or more counts support this clone. The genes are TRBV23-1 and TRBJ2-7; D might be TRBD2 (5 bases). TRBV23-1 is filed as an ORF, its function uncertain. Trimming took off 7 bases at V and 1 base at J, with 17 bases between the two ends. This CDR3 is built from 15 residues. The CDR3 protein is CASTHTSPRSYEQYF. In DNA, the CDR3 is TGCGCCAGCACCCACACTAGTCCTAGGTCCTACGAGCAGTACTTC.

This clone was recorded a few times. The chain uses TRBV29-1 and TRBJ2-5; D is possibly TRBD1 (6 bases). Germline assignment: CDR1 SQVTM and CDR2 ANQGSEA. The germline V and J ends were trimmed by 2 bases and 4 bases, with 11 bases remaining between them. CDR3 length equals 13 residues. CDR3 DNA: TGCAGCGTTGAACAGGGGACGGGAGAGACCCAGTACTTC. Its protein product is CSVEQGTGETQYF.

The CDR3 sequence is CAISPATGDTGELFF. The CDR3 DNA is TGTGCCATCAGTCCGGCGACAGGGGACACCGGGGAGCTGTTTTTT. The rearrangement uses TRBV10-3 and TRBJ2-2; TRBD1 aligns across 8 bases. The CDR3 contains 15 residues. In germline, CDR1 is ENHRY, CDR2 SYGVKD. V was clipped by 5 bases and J by 3 bases; unmatched bases: 5.

This chain uses TRBV5-1 with TRBJ1-2; D is undetermined. V shed 0 bases and J shed 6 bases, with 6 bases lying between them. The germline V gene has CDR1 SGHRS and CDR2 YFSETQ. The CDR3 runs 12 residues. CDR3 loop: CASSLDRDGYTF. CDR3 bases: TGCGCCAGCAGCTTGGACCGCGATGGCTACACCTTC.

The rearrangement uses TRBV13 and TRBJ2-6; D gene unclear. The CDR3 is 16 residues long. Germline V gene data show CDR1 as PRHDT and CDR2 as FYEKMQ (reference sequence). Trimming left V 8 bases short and J 0 bases short, with 14 bases between. DNA for the CDR3: TGTGCCAGCTTATGGGCAGGAAACTCTGGGGCCAACGTCCTGACTTTC. Translated: CASLWAGNSGANVLTF. The entire variable domain, with the rest obtained from reference TRBV13 and TRBJ2-6, is as follows: AAGVIQSPRHLIKEKRETATLKCYPIPRHDTVYWYQQGPGQDPQFLISFYEKMQSDKGSIPDRFSAQQFSDYHSELNMSSLELGDSALYFCASLWAGNSGANVLTFGAGSRLTVL.

V is TRBV5-1 and J is TRBJ2-5; 10 nucleotides line up with TRBD2. The J call is doubtful: the DNA matches TRBJ2-7 better. The germline V gene encodes CDR1 SGHRS and CDR2 YFSETQ. The CDR3 covers 16 residues. In DNA form, the CDR3 reads TGCGCCAGCAGCTTGGGCGGACTAGCGGACCCCTACGAGCAGTACTTC. It translates to CASSLGGLADPYEQYF.

This clone is a singleton in its sample. The rearrangement links TRBV11-3 to TRBJ2-3; 8 nucleotides line up with TRBD1. Germline V CDR1 and CDR2: SGHNT, YENEEA. After removal of 6 bases from V and 5 bases from J, the junction contained 10 bases not matched to a gene. The CDR3 has 15 amino acids. The CDR3, as DNA: TGTGCCAGCAGTCTCCATGGACAGGGTCTAGATACGCAGTATTTT. Translated: CASSLHGQGLDTQYF.

J is TRBJ1-5 and V is TRBV30; D gene uncertain. Trimming removed 5 bases from V and 5 bases from J, with 13 bases in between. The CDR3 covers 13 residues. Looked up from germline, CDR1 is GTSNPN and CDR2 is SVGIG (reference sequence). DNA for the CDR3: TGTGCCTGGTCTCGTCTTGTGGATCAGCCCCAGCATTTT. It codes for CAWSRLVDQPQHF.